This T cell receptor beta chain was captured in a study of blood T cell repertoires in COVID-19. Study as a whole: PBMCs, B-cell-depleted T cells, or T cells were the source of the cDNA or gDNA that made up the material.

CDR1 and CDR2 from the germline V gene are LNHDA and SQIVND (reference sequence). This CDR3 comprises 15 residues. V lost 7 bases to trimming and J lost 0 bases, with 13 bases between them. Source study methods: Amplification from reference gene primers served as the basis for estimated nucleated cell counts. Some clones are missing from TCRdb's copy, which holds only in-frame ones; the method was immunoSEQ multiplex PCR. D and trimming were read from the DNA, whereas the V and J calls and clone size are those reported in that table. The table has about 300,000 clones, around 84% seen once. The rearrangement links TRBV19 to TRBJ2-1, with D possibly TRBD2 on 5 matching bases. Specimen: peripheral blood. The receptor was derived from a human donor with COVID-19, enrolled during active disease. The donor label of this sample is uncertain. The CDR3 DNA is TGTGCCAGTAAAGGGCGGGCGATCTCCTACAATGAGCAGTTCTTC. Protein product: CASKGRAISYNEQFF.